A selection of T cell receptor beta chains follows, all from one sample in a study of T cells after yellow fever vaccination. MiXCR, applied by TCRdb to the 5' RACE reads, yields one record per CDR3 protein. The repertoire consists of 250,000 or so distinct CDR3 sequences, with less than 9% occurring once and the leading ten covering about 0.9%. The sequencing here drew on CD4+ T cells sorted from PBMCs, taken 15 days after the yellow fever booster vaccination. Every receptor here comes from a man aged 30-40 years who received the YFV17D yellow fever vaccine. Both conserved end residues are part of each CDR3. The D gene is left open where the match is weak. The size entry is marked missing in some rows and otherwise reads once, few, many or a size class.

abundance	j_gene	v_gene	d_gene	CDR3nt	CDR3aa
few	TRBJ2-1	TRBV27	NA	TGTGCCAGCAGTTTATTGAGGGGGGTTACGGGACAGATCGACCATGAGCAGTTCTTC	CASSLLRGVTGQIDHEQFF
NA	TRBJ2-5	TRBV20-1	TRBD2	TGCAGTGCTAGAAAGCGCGGGACTAGGACGGAGACCCAGTACTTC	CSARKRGTRTETQYF
NA	TRBJ2-2	TRBV18	NA	TGTGCCAGCTCACCACCACTATTGAACACCGGGGAGCTGTTTTTT	CASSPPLLNTGELFF
NA	TRBJ2-5	TRBV25-1	NA	TGTGCCAGCAGTGAATCTGCGGGAACCCAAGAGACCCAGTACTTC	CASSESAGTQETQYF
few	TRBJ1-1	TRBV6-2/TRBV6-3	NA	TGTGCCAGCAGTTACGGACGGTGGAACACTGAAGCTTTCTTT	CASSYGRWNTEAFF
once	TRBJ2-1	TRBV9	NA	TGTGCCAGCAGCGTAGCTACGGGCTCCTACAATGAGCAGTTCTTC	CASSVATGSYNEQFF
many	TRBJ2-7	TRBV10-3	NA	TGTGCCATCAGTGAGACCCGGGACACGGGCGAGCAGTACTTC	CAISETRDTGEQYF
many	TRBJ1-5	TRBV20-1	NA	TGCAGTGCTCTCCATCGGGGCGCTTATCAGCCCCAGCATTTT	CSALHRGAYQPQHF
NA	TRBJ2-1	TRBV7-2	NA	TGTGCCAGCAGCTTCGGCTCCTTCGAGTCCATTAGTGAGCAGTTCTTC	CASSFGSFESISEQFF
NA	TRBJ2-7	TRBV20-1	TRBD2	TGCAGTGCAGCCGGGACTAGCGCTTCATACGAGCAGTACTTC	CSAAGTSASYEQYF
few	TRBJ2-3	TRBV20-1	NA	TGCAGTGCTAATAGAGTGACAGATACGCAGTATTTT	CSANRVTDTQYF
NA	TRBJ2-5	TRBV5-1	NA	TGCGCCAGCAGCTCGGATGAGACCCAGTACTTC	CASSSDETQYF
few	TRBJ2-1	TRBV20-1	TRBD2	TGCAGTGCTAGTTGGCTAGCGGGAGGATCTGAGCAGTTCTTC	CSASWLAGGSEQFF
few	TRBJ1-1	TRBV7-2	NA	TGTGCCAGCAGCTTGATGGGCACTGAAGCTTTCTTT	CASSLMGTEAFF
many	TRBJ2-7	TRBV2	TRBD2	TGTGCCAGCAGAAGCGCGGGAGGGCCAAGCGAGCAGTACTTC	CASRSAGGPSEQYF
many	TRBJ2-1	TRBV5-4	TRBD2	TGTGCCAGCAGCTTGGCTGCGGGAGTCTCCTACAATGAGCAGTTCTTC	CASSLAAGVSYNEQFF
few	TRBJ1-5	TRBV29-1	NA	TGCAGCGTTGGAGACTTAGAGTCCCAGCATTTT	CSVGDLESQHF
few	TRBJ2-1	TRBV20-1	TRBD1	TGCAGTGCCAAGAAGACAGGGGGCATGGATGAGCAGTTCTTC	CSAKKTGGMDEQFF
few	TRBJ2-3	TRBV20-1	NA	TGCAGTGCTAGGCAGGTTCCCGGAGGGGCGCAGTATTTT	CSARQVPGGAQYF
NA	TRBJ1-5	TRBV24-1	TRBD1	TGTGCCACCAGCGACAGGGTAGACCAGCCCCAGCATTTT	CATSDRVDQPQHF
many	TRBJ1-6	TRBV20-1	NA	TGCAGTGCTAGAGAGAGGATCTATAATTCACCCCTCCACTTT	CSARERIYNSPLHF
few	TRBJ2-5	TRBV4-3	TRBD2	TGCGCCAGCAGCCAAGATCGTGGACTAGCGGGAGGAGAGACCCAGTACTTC	CASSQDRGLAGGETQYF
few	TRBJ2-1	TRBV6-2/TRBV6-3	NA	TGTGCCAGCGGGTTGGGCGGGCCTAATGAGCAGTTCTTC	CASGLGGPNEQFF
many	TRBJ1-1	TRBV5-1	TRBD1	TGCGCCAGCAGCTACCGACAGGGGATAAACACTGAAGCTTTCTTT	CASSYRQGINTEAFF
many	TRBJ2-1	TRBV12-3/TRBV12-4	NA	TGTGCCAGCAGTTTAGTCCATGAGCAGTTCTTC	CASSLVHEQFF
many	TRBJ2-7	TRBV2	NA	TGTGCCAGCAGTGAAGTGGACCTCATTTTC	CASSEVDLIF
NA	TRBJ2-6	TRBV12-3/TRBV12-4	NA	TGTGCCAGCAGTTCCCCTGGGGCCAACGTCCTGACTTTC	CASSSPGANVLTF
many	TRBJ2-5	TRBV29-1	NA	TGCAGCGTAGTAGTCCCTCAAGAGACCCAGTACTTC	CSVVVPQETQYF
NA	TRBJ2-5	TRBV12-3/TRBV12-4	NA	TGTGCCAGCAGTCCAGGCAGCCACCAAGAGACCCAGTACTTC	CASSPGSHQETQYF
NA	TRBJ2-1	TRBV6-1	TRBD2	TGTGCCAGCAGCACCCGCCGAGCGGGGGATAGCTCCTACAATGAGCAGTTCTTC	CASSTRRAGDSSYNEQFF
few	TRBJ2-2	TRBV6-2/TRBV6-3	NA	TGTGCCAGCAGTTACGCAGGGAGTAACGCCGGGGAGCTGTTTTTT	CASSYAGSNAGELFF
few	TRBJ2-7	TRBV6-2/TRBV6-3	NA	TGTGCCAGCAGACGGGGGTCCTTCTCCTACGAGCAGTACTTC	CASRRGSFSYEQYF
many	TRBJ2-5	TRBV7-8	NA	TGTGCCAGCAGCTTAGACCCAGTCTCACAAGAGACCCAGTACTTC	CASSLDPVSQETQYF
NA	TRBJ1-1	TRBV5-1	NA	TGCGCCAGCAGCGAGGGACCGGCCAGTTTGGAAGCTTTCTTT	CASSEGPASLEAFF
few	TRBJ2-4	TRBV3-1	NA	TGTGCCAGCAGCCCCCGGGCTGTCCTAGCCAAAAACATTCAGTACTTC	CASSPRAVLAKNIQYF
few	TRBJ1-6	TRBV19	TRBD1	TGTGCCAGTAGCCGGAAGACAGGGACTAATTCACCCCTCCACTTT	CASSRKTGTNSPLHF
many	TRBJ2-7	TRBV7-2	TRBD2	TGTGCCAGCAGCTTGGCGGGAGGCATCTACGAGCAGTACTTC	CASSLAGGIYEQYF
many	TRBJ2-1	TRBV6-4	NA	TGTGCCAGCAGCCGCGCGGAGCAGTTCTTC	CASSRAEQFF
few	TRBJ1-2	TRBV5-8	NA	TGTGCCAGCAGCTTGGTAGGGGGCTACACCTTC	CASSLVGGYTF
few	TRBJ2-6	TRBV6-1	NA	TGTGCCAGTAACAGTTCCCCAAGGTCTGGGGCCAACGTCCTGACTTTC	CASNSSPRSGANVLTF
many	TRBJ2-5	TRBV5-1	NA	TGCGCCAGCAGCTTGGGGGACTCTCACCTAGAGACCCAGTACTTC	CASSLGDSHLETQYF
NA	TRBJ2-7	TRBV5-6	TRBD2	TGTGCCAGCAGCAGGACTAGCGGGAAGGCGTCCTACGAGCAGTACTTC	CASSRTSGKASYEQYF
few	TRBJ2-2	TRBV11-2	NA	TGTGCCAGCAGTTACGCGCTCCCGAGCACCGGGGAGCTGTTTTTT	CASSYALPSTGELFF
NA	TRBJ2-3	TRBV4-3	NA	TGCGCCAGCAGCCGCCAGGCACTTGGGGATACGCAGTATTTT	CASSRQALGDTQYF
few	TRBJ2-5	TRBV5-1	NA	TGCGCCAGCAGCGGGGGGGCCCAAGAGACCCAGTACTTC	CASSGGAQETQYF
many	TRBJ2-7	TRBV6-5	TRBD2	TGTGCCAGCAGTTATAGGACTAGCCGGTACGAGCAGTACTTC	CASSYRTSRYEQYF
few	TRBJ2-7	TRBV11-3	NA	TGTGCCAGCAGCTTAGGAGTCGGGCAGACGAGGCTCTCCTACGAGCAGTACTTC	CASSLGVGQTRLSYEQYF